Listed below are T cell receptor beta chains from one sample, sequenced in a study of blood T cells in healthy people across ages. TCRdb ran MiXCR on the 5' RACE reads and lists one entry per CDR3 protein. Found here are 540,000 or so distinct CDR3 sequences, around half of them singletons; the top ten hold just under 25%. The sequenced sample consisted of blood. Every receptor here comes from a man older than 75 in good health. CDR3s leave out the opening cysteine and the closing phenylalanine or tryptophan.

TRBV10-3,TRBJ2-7,AISELGKSSYEQY
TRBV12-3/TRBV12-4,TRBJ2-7,ASSLLGRGLTSYEQY
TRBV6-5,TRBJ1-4,ASSSRLGEKLF
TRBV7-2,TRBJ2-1,ASSERLAGEQF
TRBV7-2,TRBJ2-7,ASSRGQNYNEQY
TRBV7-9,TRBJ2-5,ASSLFQGDAETQY
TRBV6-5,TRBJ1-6,ASSRDRNSPLH
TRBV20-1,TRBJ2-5,SARGTSGRETQY
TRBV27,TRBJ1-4,ASTARGREEKLF
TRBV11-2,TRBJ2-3,ASSLVPGPDTQY
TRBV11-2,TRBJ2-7,ASSLATWGDYEQY
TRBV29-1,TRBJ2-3,SVDLGKDTQY
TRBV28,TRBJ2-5,ASTSTFETQN
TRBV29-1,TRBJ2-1,SADYEWSEQF
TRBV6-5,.,ASSSSGTSYNEQY
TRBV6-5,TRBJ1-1,ASSYGGGLTNTEAF
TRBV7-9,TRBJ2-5,ASSLLRRGDQETQY
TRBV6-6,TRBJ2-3,ASSYSRSGTDTQY
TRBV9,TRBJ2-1,ASSVGDRSPYNEQF
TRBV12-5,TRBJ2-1,ASGSTLAEDYNEQF
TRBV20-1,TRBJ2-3,SAANSGVSTDTQY
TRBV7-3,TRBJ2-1,ASSPAGVSYNEQF
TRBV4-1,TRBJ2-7,ASSHPGDRGGSYEQY
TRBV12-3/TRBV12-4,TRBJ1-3,ASSLGGSGNTIY
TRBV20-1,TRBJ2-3,SALPGLIIDTQY
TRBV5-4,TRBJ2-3,ASSPGGRGGIDTQY
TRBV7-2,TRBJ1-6,ASSLSSFVNSPLH
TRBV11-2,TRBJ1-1,ASSLVVGGALTEAF
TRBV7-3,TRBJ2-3,ASSVRDYRDTQY
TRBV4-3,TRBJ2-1,ASSQEFRGALYNEQF
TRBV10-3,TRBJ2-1,AISESGAGVPYNEQF
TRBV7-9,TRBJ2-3,ASSLVQGIDTQY
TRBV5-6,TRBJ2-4,ASSLAYSVRLAKNIQY
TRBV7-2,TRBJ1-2,ASSAGGVAFNYGYT
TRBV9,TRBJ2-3,ASSPRPVSTDTQY
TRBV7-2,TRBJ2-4,ASSLAGQGALAKNIQY
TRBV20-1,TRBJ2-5,SPPQRGQETQY
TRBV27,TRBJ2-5,ASSPAGAPEETQY
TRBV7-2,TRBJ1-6,ASSSTGGDNSPLH
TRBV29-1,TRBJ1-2,SARDLGYGYT
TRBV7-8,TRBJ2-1,ASSPGTSGSGEQF
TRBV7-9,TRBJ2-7,ASSLLENGDEQY
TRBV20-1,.,SARLGGPGETQY
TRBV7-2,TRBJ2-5,ASSDSGTGYQETQY
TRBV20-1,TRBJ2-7,SAITGRTYEQY
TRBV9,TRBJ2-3,ASSVVMTGGTQY
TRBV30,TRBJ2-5,AWSGTGGRETQY
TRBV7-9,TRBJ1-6,ASSLGATGVGSPLH
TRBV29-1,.,SVSGTPSYEQY
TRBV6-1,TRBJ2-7,ASSEGQNSYEQY
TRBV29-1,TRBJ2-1,SVEDRGLAPYNEQF
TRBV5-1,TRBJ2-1,ASSGGQGGNEQF